Listed below are T cell receptor beta chains from one sample, sequenced in a study of human T cells and chemical hapten exposure. One entry per CDR3 protein, called by TCRdb with MiXCR from the RACE reads. Of 300,000 to 400,000 distinct CDR3 sequences detected, 5.1% appear once; the ten largest clones hold just over 2.5%. The sequenced sample was whole blood, obtained in connection with sensitization to the hapten diphenylcyclopropenone (DPC). The source is a woman aged 45-65 years with alopecia areata. Some clones in this sample may be carry-over from other donors' samples. Each CDR3 is given with its conserved first and last residue. D genes are given only for firm matches. Rows may omit the clone size; those that give it use once, few, many or a size class.

abundance: NA
j_gene: TRBJ2-2
d_gene: TRBD2
v_gene: TRBV5-5
CDR3aa: CASSATGTSPTGELFF
CDR3nt: TGTGCCAGCAGCGCCACCGGGACTAGCCCCACCGGGGAGCTGTTTTTT

abundance: many
j_gene: TRBJ2-7
d_gene: NA
v_gene: TRBV7-2
CDR3aa: CASSFRGYHEQYF
CDR3nt: TGTGCCAGCAGCTTTAGAGGGTACCACGAGCAGTACTTC

abundance: few
j_gene: TRBJ2-1
d_gene: TRBD2
v_gene: TRBV4-3
CDR3aa: CASSQDPRGAGEYNEQFF
CDR3nt: TGCGCCAGCAGCCAAGATCCCCGGGGCGCGGGAGAATACAATGAGCAGTTCTTC

abundance: NA
j_gene: TRBJ1-5
d_gene: TRBD1
v_gene: TRBV7-2
CDR3aa: CASSPLVGGGSNQPQHF
CDR3nt: TGTGCCAGCAGCCCGCTCGTAGGGGGCGGGAGCAATCAGCCCCAGCATTTT

abundance: many
j_gene: TRBJ2-3
d_gene: TRBD1
v_gene: TRBV5-1
CDR3aa: CASSLLGTGGTDTQYF
CDR3nt: TGCGCCAGCAGCCTCCTGGGGACAGGGGGCACAGATACGCAGTATTTT

abundance: many
j_gene: TRBJ2-4
d_gene: NA
v_gene: TRBV4-3
CDR3aa: CASSQDAAPNYIQYF
CDR3nt: TGCGCCAGCAGCCAAGATGCAGCGCCTAACTACATTCAGTACTTC

abundance: few
j_gene: TRBJ1-1
d_gene: NA
v_gene: TRBV4-3
CDR3aa: CASSQDPQLVNTEAFF
CDR3nt: TGCGCCAGCAGCCAAGATCCCCAATTGGTGAACACTGAAGCTTTCTTT

abundance: NA
j_gene: TRBJ2-3
d_gene: NA
v_gene: TRBV6-2/TRBV6-3
CDR3aa: CASSHRPADTQYF
CDR3nt: TGTGCCAGCAGTCATAGACCGGCGGATACGCAGTATTTT

abundance: many
j_gene: TRBJ2-1
d_gene: TRBD1
v_gene: TRBV10-1
CDR3aa: CASSESRQGLGEQFF
CDR3nt: TGCGCCAGCAGTGAGTCGAGACAGGGGCTCGGTGAGCAGTTCTTC

abundance: few
j_gene: TRBJ2-1
d_gene: NA
v_gene: TRBV15
CDR3aa: CATSRGGLEADEQFF
CDR3nt: TGTGCCACCAGCAGAGGAGGGTTGGAAGCGGATGAGCAGTTCTTC

abundance: few
j_gene: TRBJ1-4
d_gene: TRBD1
v_gene: TRBV29-1
CDR3aa: CSVRQGSGEKLFF
CDR3nt: TGCAGCGTTCGACAGGGTAGCGGTGAAAAACTGTTTTTT

abundance: few
j_gene: TRBJ1-6
d_gene: NA
v_gene: TRBV3-1
CDR3aa: CASSQGRNSPLHF
CDR3nt: TGTGCCAGCAGCCAAGGTAGAAATTCACCCCTCCACTTT

abundance: many
j_gene: TRBJ2-3
d_gene: TRBD2
v_gene: TRBV7-3
CDR3aa: CASSSTGLAADTQYF
CDR3nt: TGTGCCAGCAGCTCCACGGGACTAGCCGCAGATACGCAGTATTTT

abundance: NA
j_gene: TRBJ2-2
d_gene: NA
v_gene: TRBV27
CDR3aa: CASGLPMNTGELFF
CDR3nt: TGTGCCAGCGGCTTACCGATGAACACCGGGGAGCTGTTTTTT

abundance: few
j_gene: TRBJ1-5
d_gene: NA
v_gene: TRBV20-1
CDR3aa: CSARAQGSQPQHF
CDR3nt: TGCAGTGCTAGAGCTCAGGGAAGTCAGCCCCAGCATTTT

abundance: few
j_gene: TRBJ1-2
d_gene: NA
v_gene: TRBV19
CDR3aa: CASSPTGWDGYTF
CDR3nt: TGTGCCAGTAGCCCGACGGGGTGGGATGGCTACACCTTC

abundance: NA
j_gene: TRBJ2-7
d_gene: NA
v_gene: TRBV5-4
CDR3aa: CASSTDSRYEQYF
CDR3nt: TGTGCCAGCAGCACCGACTCCCGCTACGAGCAGTACTTC

abundance: many
j_gene: TRBJ2-7
d_gene: TRBD2
v_gene: TRBV12-3/TRBV12-4
CDR3aa: CASSLALWLAGAEQYF
CDR3nt: TGTGCCAGCAGTTTAGCGCTTTGGCTAGCGGGAGCCGAGCAGTACTTC

abundance: NA
j_gene: TRBJ2-7
d_gene: TRBD2
v_gene: TRBV7-2
CDR3aa: CASSQGGVSYEQYF
CDR3nt: TGTGCCAGCAGCCAGGGAGGGGTCTCCTACGAGCAGTACTTC

abundance: many
j_gene: TRBJ2-3
d_gene: NA
v_gene: TRBV9
CDR3aa: CASSVEVSTDTQYF
CDR3nt: TGTGCCAGCAGCGTAGAGGTTAGCACAGATACGCAGTATTTT

abundance: few
j_gene: TRBJ2-2
d_gene: NA
v_gene: TRBV2
CDR3aa: CASSEQGPGELFF
CDR3nt: TGTGCCAGCAGTGAACAGGGACCCGGGGAGCTGTTTTTT

abundance: few
j_gene: TRBJ1-1
d_gene: NA
v_gene: TRBV6-5
CDR3aa: CASSPPRLRNTEAFF
CDR3nt: TGTGCCAGCAGTCCACCCCGGTTAAGGAACACTGAAGCTTTCTTT

abundance: many
j_gene: TRBJ1-5
d_gene: NA
v_gene: TRBV28
CDR3aa: CASSLSEGVNQPQHF
CDR3nt: TGTGCCAGCAGTTTATCGGAGGGAGTAAATCAGCCCCAGCATTTT

abundance: many
j_gene: TRBJ2-3
d_gene: TRBD2
v_gene: TRBV5-5
CDR3aa: CASSRKSLAGSTSTDTQYF
CDR3nt: TGTGCCAGCAGCCGTAAGTCGCTAGCGGGATCTACTAGCACAGATACGCAGTATTTT

abundance: NA
j_gene: TRBJ2-7
d_gene: TRBD1
v_gene: TRBV4-3
CDR3aa: CASSHGQGAGEQYF
CDR3nt: TGCGCCAGCAGCCACGGACAGGGGGCAGGCGAGCAGTACTTC

abundance: many
j_gene: TRBJ1-2
d_gene: NA
v_gene: TRBV11-2
CDR3aa: CASSLRVIDGYTF
CDR3nt: TGTGCCAGCAGCTTACGGGTAATAGATGGCTACACCTTC

abundance: many
j_gene: TRBJ2-6
d_gene: TRBD2
v_gene: TRBV7-9
CDR3aa: CASSLGLAGGSGANVLTF
CDR3nt: TGTGCCAGCAGCTTGGGACTAGCGGGAGGGTCTGGGGCCAACGTCCTGACTTTC

abundance: NA
j_gene: TRBJ1-3
d_gene: NA
v_gene: TRBV11-3
CDR3aa: CASSSGTSSSGNTIYF
CDR3nt: TGTGCCAGCAGCTCCGGGACGTCTAGCTCTGGAAACACCATATATTTT

abundance: many
j_gene: TRBJ2-7
d_gene: TRBD1
v_gene: TRBV9
CDR3aa: CASSVSTNTGTGLSYEQYF
CDR3nt: TGTGCCAGCAGCGTCTCTACCAACACCGGGACAGGGCTGTCCTACGAGCAGTACTTC

abundance: many
j_gene: TRBJ1-2
d_gene: NA
v_gene: TRBV6-5
CDR3aa: CASTGGGPSNGYTF
CDR3nt: TGTGCCAGCACGGGAGGAGGGCCCAGCAATGGCTACACCTTC

abundance: many
j_gene: TRBJ1-4
d_gene: NA
v_gene: TRBV7-8
CDR3aa: CASSLYEQKLFF
CDR3nt: TGTGCCAGCAGCTTATATGAACAAAAACTGTTTTTT

abundance: NA
j_gene: TRBJ1-5
d_gene: NA
v_gene: TRBV6-5
CDR3aa: CASSPGRISNQPQHF
CDR3nt: TGTGCCAGCAGCCCCGGACGGATTAGCAATCAGCCCCAGCATTTT

abundance: many
j_gene: TRBJ2-3
d_gene: NA
v_gene: TRBV7-8
CDR3aa: CASREGGAGTDTQYF
CDR3nt: TGTGCCAGCAGAGAGGGGGGAGCGGGCACAGATACGCAGTATTTT

abundance: few
j_gene: TRBJ1-2
d_gene: NA
v_gene: TRBV7-2
CDR3aa: CASSLGQSQVYGYTF
CDR3nt: TGTGCCAGCAGCCTAGGACAGAGTCAGGTATATGGCTACACCTTC

abundance: many
j_gene: TRBJ2-1
d_gene: TRBD1
v_gene: TRBV6-6
CDR3aa: CASSFWTGSNEQFF
CDR3nt: TGTGCCAGCAGTTTCTGGACAGGGAGCAATGAGCAGTTCTTC

abundance: many
j_gene: TRBJ2-7
d_gene: TRBD2
v_gene: TRBV28
CDR3aa: CASRPTSGYEQYF
CDR3nt: TGTGCCAGCAGGCCGACTAGCGGCTACGAGCAGTACTTC

abundance: few
j_gene: TRBJ2-2
d_gene: TRBD1
v_gene: TRBV24-1
CDR3aa: CATGGTGETGELFF
CDR3nt: TGTGCCACCGGAGGGACAGGGGAGACCGGGGAGCTGTTTTTT

abundance: few
j_gene: TRBJ1-6
d_gene: NA
v_gene: TRBV6-5
CDR3aa: CASSYDTITSHSPLHF
CDR3nt: TGTGCCAGCAGTTACGACACAATAACCTCTCATTCACCCCTCCACTTT

abundance: few
j_gene: TRBJ2-7
d_gene: NA
v_gene: TRBV6-5
CDR3aa: CASSQRRGSSYEQYF
CDR3nt: TGTGCCAGCAGTCAACGTAGGGGAAGCTCCTACGAGCAGTACTTC

abundance: NA
j_gene: TRBJ1-1
d_gene: NA
v_gene: TRBV6-5
CDR3aa: CASKLTENTEAFF
CDR3nt: TGTGCCAGCAAGTTGACAGAGAACACTGAAGCTTTCTTT

abundance: NA
j_gene: TRBJ1-5
d_gene: NA
v_gene: TRBV6-7
CDR3aa: CASRPGESNQPQHF
CDR3nt: TGTGCCAGCAGGCCAGGCGAAAGCAATCAGCCCCAGCATTTT

abundance: few
j_gene: TRBJ2-1
d_gene: NA
v_gene: TRBV4-2
CDR3aa: CASSPELGVYEQFF
CDR3nt: TGTGCCAGCAGCCCAGAGTTGGGGGTATATGAGCAGTTCTTC

abundance: once
j_gene: TRBJ2-3
d_gene: TRBD2
v_gene: TRBV2
CDR3aa: CASKGLAGDTQYF
CDR3nt: TGTGCCAGCAAGGGACTAGCTGGGGATACGCAGTATTTT

abundance: NA
j_gene: TRBJ2-5
d_gene: NA
v_gene: TRBV18
CDR3aa: CASSPVDNGGLTQYF
CDR3nt: TGTGCCAGCTCACCGGTAGACAATGGCGGATTGACCCAGTACTTC

abundance: few
j_gene: TRBJ2-2
d_gene: TRBD1
v_gene: TRBV4-1
CDR3aa: CASSPMGQGKTGELFF
CDR3nt: TGCGCCAGCAGCCCAATGGGACAGGGGAAGACCGGGGAGCTGTTTTTT

abundance: many
j_gene: TRBJ2-7
d_gene: NA
v_gene: TRBV7-9
CDR3aa: CASSLARDLGNEQYF
CDR3nt: TGTGCCAGCAGCTTAGCCAGGGACTTGGGGAACGAGCAGTACTTC

abundance: NA
j_gene: TRBJ2-1
d_gene: TRBD1
v_gene: TRBV6-5
CDR3aa: CASSYTVQGAREQFF
CDR3nt: TGTGCCAGCAGTTACACTGTGCAGGGGGCTAGGGAGCAGTTCTTC

abundance: NA
j_gene: TRBJ2-4
d_gene: NA
v_gene: TRBV20-1
CDR3aa: CSATLNIQYF
CDR3nt: TGCAGTGCTACTCTTAACATTCAGTACTTC